Presented here are 30 T cell receptor beta chains from one specimen sequenced in a study of T cell repertoires in cytomegalovirus infection (dated by TCRdb to between 2019 and 2020). Sequencing relied on an Illumina HiSeq 1500. TCRdb's own reprocessing of the public reads used fastp at Q25 and MiXCR and kept productive beta chains. Identical CDR3 proteins give one entry, which carries the most common genes and DNA. This sample comprises roughly 800,000 distinct CDR3 sequences, under 35% of them detected only once. Over 10% of the sample belongs to the ten largest clones. The treatment or condition label on this specimen signifies: in vitro stimulation with specific CMV peptide epitopes to enrich CMV-specific T cells. The antigens for these receptors are not known. The material was cultured CD8+ T cells from PBMCs, obtained from culture after CMV antigen stimulation. Receptor source: a human donor in good health (CMV status not recorded). Some clones in this sample may be carry-over from other donors' samples.

The chain has TRBV20-1 and TRBJ2-1, with D possibly being TRBD2 (6 bases). Germline CDR1 DFQATT, CDR2 SNEGSKA (reference sequence). V was trimmed by 6 bases and J by 4 bases, leaving 13 bases between them. The CDR3 totals 13 residues. The CDR3 region has the DNA TGCAGTGCGGAAACTAGCCAATACAATGAGCAGTTCTTC. Protein product: CSAETSQYNEQFF.

Ten or more counts support this clonotype. The rearrangement joins TRBV12-3 or TRBV12-4 to TRBJ1-1; a weak D match, TRBD1 (5 bases). There are 17 residues in the CDR3. Between the trimmed V and J ends, which lost 4 bases and 2 bases, there was a span of 20 bases. The DNA for the CDR3 is TGTGCCAGCAGTTGGCCCTCCAAGACAGCCCTTAACACTGAAGCTTTCTTT. As protein: CASSWPSKTALNTEAFF.

On this clonotype itself: The junction shows a germline mismatch at one end, possibly a read error. V usage is TRBV5-1 and J usage is TRBJ1-1; no clear D gene. Looked up from germline, CDR1 is SGHRS and CDR2 is YFSETQ. The CDR3 sequence is 15 residues long. In nucleotides, the CDR3 is TGCGCCAGCAGGTTGGCAGGTGAAAAAAACACTGAAGCTTTCTTT. Amino acid sequence: CASRLAGEKNTEAFF.

The chain joins TRBV6-6 to TRBJ1-1; D remains unclear. The CDR3 sequence is 12 residues long. Looked up from germline, CDR1 is MNHNY and CDR2 is SVGAGI (reference sequence). Trimming left V 8 bases short and J 6 bases short, with 13 bases between. CDR3: CASSLPSPEAFF. The CDR3 nucleotides read TGTGCCAGCTCTCTCCCGAGCCCTGAAGCTTTCTTT.

This clonotype was found a few times. The chain has TRBV12-3 or TRBV12-4 and TRBJ1-5, with D unresolved. V was trimmed by 2 bases and J by 2 bases, leaving 10 bases between them. The CDR3 contains 15 residues. CDR3 sequence reads: CASSLQILGNQPQHF. DNA for the CDR3: TGTGCCAGCAGTTTACAGATACTGGGCAATCAGCCCCAGCATTTT.

This chain joins TRBV6-7 and TRBJ1-5; weak D call: TRBD1 (5 bases). TRBV6-7 is an ORF; its function is uncertain. The V end was cut by 4 bases, the J end by 8 bases, with 27 bases between. This CDR3 contains 18 residues. The CDR3: CASSSTIGDPPQWKPQHF. The CDR3 nucleotides read TGTGCCAGCAGTTCCACCATAGGGGACCCCCCTCAGTGGAAGCCCCAGCATTTT.

This clonotype was found a few times. V gene TRBV7-9 combines with J gene TRBJ2-3; D not resolved. This CDR3 is built from 17 residues. Per the germline V gene, CDR1 is SEHNR and CDR2 is FQNEAQ (reference sequence). Trimming took 5 bases from V and 0 from J, leaving 18 bases between them. In DNA, the CDR3 is TGTGCCAGCAGCCCTGATTGGGCGCAGGCTAGCACAGATACGCAGTATTTT. It codes for CASSPDWAQASTDTQYF.

To note about this clonotype: Just one base apart from a much larger clone, this may be a read error. No conserved phenylalanine or tryptophan ends this CDR3, so it is likely a read error. The V and J genes are TRBV7-6 and TRBJ2-7; TRBD1 might be the D (5 bases). V was cut by 4 bases and J by 9 bases, with 22 bases left in between. The germline V gene has CDR1 SGHVS and CDR2 FNYEAQ. The CDR3 consists of 15 residues. The CDR3 sequence: CASSSTGLGASGQYS. The CDR3 coding sequence is TGTGCCAGCAGCTCAACAGGTCTAGGAGCGTCGGGGCAGTACTCC.

The chain couples TRBV27 to TRBJ1-4, with D hard to call. The germline V gene has CDR1 MNHEY and CDR2 SMNVEV (reference sequence). The CDR3 consists of 15 residues. Trimming stripped 3 bases from V and 0 bases from J, with 8 bases between. The DNA of the CDR3 is TGTGCCAGCAGTTTTTCCACGGCAACTAATGAAAAACTGTTTTTT. This encodes CASSFSTATNEKLFF. The entire variable domain, with the rest obtained from reference TRBV27 and TRBJ1-4, is as follows: EAQVTQNPRYLITVTGKKLTVTCSQNMNHEYMSWYRQDPGLGLRQIYYSMNVEVTDKGDVPEGYKVSRKEKRNFPLILESPSPNQTSLYFCASSFSTATNEKLFFGSGTQLSVL.

This clonotype was picked up a small number of times. This rearrangement joins TRBV7-8 to TRBJ1-1, with D unclear. This CDR3 spans 14 amino acids. V lost 2 bases and J 6 bases, leaving 13 bases between the germline ends. The germline CDR1 and CDR2 sequences are SGHVS and FQNEAQ. CDR3 DNA: TGTGCCAGCAGCTTACTTGGGATCGACCCTGAAGCTTTCTTT. It specifies CASSLLGIDPEAFF.

This clonotype was counted only a few times. The chain recombines TRBV7-8 with TRBJ1-6; TRBD1 aligns across 7 bases. The CDR3 loop spans 16 amino acids. The V gene's germline CDR1 is SGHVS and CDR2 FQNEAQ. J gave up 7 bases and V 5 bases, and 11 bases lay outside the gene matches. CDR3 nucleotide sequence: TGTGCCAGCAGCCCAAAAAGCACAGGGGTGAATTCACCCCTCCACTTT. This sequence encodes CASSPKSTGVNSPLHF. The full variable domain, with the rest looked up from reference TRBV7-8 and TRBJ1-6, is GAGVSQSPRYKVAKRGQDVALRCDPISGHVSLFWYQQALGQGPEFLTYFQNEAQLDKSGLPSDRFFAERPEGSVSTLKIQRTQQEDSAVYLCASSPKSTGVNSPLHFGNGTRLTVT.

In regard to this clonotype: A much larger clone differs by one base, so this may be a read error. This chain joins TRBV7-2 and TRBJ2-3, with D possibly TRBD2 on 6 matching bases. V dropped 6 bases and J dropped 0 bases, with 10 bases sitting between them. Germline V CDR1 and CDR2: SGHTA, FQGNSA. CDR3 size: 14 residues. The CDR3 nucleotides are TGTGCCAGCAGACAGGACTATAGCACAGATACGCAGTATTTT. Protein product: CASRQDYSTDTQYF.

This clonotype has just a few counts. The chain links TRBV4-3 to TRBJ2-2; D is perhaps TRBD1 (6 bases). V dropped 0 bases and J dropped 1 base, with 12 bases sitting between them. The V gene's germline CDR1 is LGHNA and CDR2 YSLEER. The CDR3 consists of 17 residues. The DNA for the CDR3 is TGCGCCAGCAGCCAAGACGGCTTGACAGGGAACACCGGGGAGCTGTTTTTT. It codes for CASSQDGLTGNTGELFF.

The chain carries TRBV7-6 and TRBJ1-3, with TRBD1 matching over 7 bases. The CDR3 spans 15 residues. Germline values: CDR1 SGHVS, CDR2 FNYEAQ. The V and J ends lost 0 bases and 6 bases, in that order; junction bases with no gene match: 5. CDR3 loop: CASSLATGTANTIYF. DNA for the CDR3: TGTGCCAGCAGCTTAGCTACCGGGACAGCAAACACCATATATTTT.

Many counts were recorded for this clonotype. The chain is built from TRBV7-9 and TRBJ2-6; D is unclear. CDR3 length: 16 residues. Per the germline V gene, CDR1 is SEHNR and CDR2 is FQNEAQ (reference sequence). The V end lost 5 bases, the J end lost 2 bases, and 13 bases lay between the germline ends. CDR3 DNA sequence: TGTGCCAGCAGCCCCACAATCACAGCTGGGGCCAACGTCCTGACTTTC. Translating it yields CASSPTITAGANVLTF.

This clonotype was seen a handful of times. The chain joins TRBV20-1 to TRBJ1-1; tentative D call: TRBD1 (5 bases). The CDR3 is 12 residues long. V gave up 5 bases and J gave up 1 base, with 8 bases separating them. In germline, CDR1 is DFQATT, CDR2 SNEGSKA (reference sequence). The CDR3 reads CSAGGANTEAFF. CDR3 in DNA: TGCAGTGCTGGCGGGGCGAACACTGAAGCTTTCTTT.

V usage is TRBV11-2 and J usage is TRBJ2-5, with 12 positions matching TRBD2. Germline V lookup: CDR1 SGHAT, CDR2 FQNNGV. The CDR3 covers 17 residues. V was clipped by 1 base and J by 2 bases; unmatched bases: 5. CDR3 protein: CASSLARLAGAQETQYF. CDR3 coding DNA: TGTGCCAGCAGCTTAGCAAGACTAGCGGGGGCTCAAGAGACCCAGTACTTC.

This rearrangement joins TRBV9 to TRBJ1-2; 7 positions match TRBD1. The CDR3 consists of 11 residues. CDR1 and CDR2 from the germline V gene are SGDLS and YYNGEE. V gave up 7 bases and J gave up 14 bases; unmatched junction bases: 11. DNA of the CDR3: TGTGCCAGCGACCGACAGGGAGCGAGGACCTTC. This gives the protein CASDRQGARTF. The whole variable domain, filled in from reference TRBV9 and TRBJ1-2, reads DSGVTQTPKHLITATGQRVTLRCSPRSGDLSVYWYQQSLDQGLQFLIQYYNGEERAKGNILERFSAQQFPDLHSELNLSSLELGDSALYFCASDRQGARTFGSGTRLTVV.

V is TRBV10-1 and J is TRBJ2-1; 7 bases match TRBD2. The CDR3 contains 14 residues. Trimming removed 8 bases from V and 8 bases from J; junction bases left unmatched: 12. The germline V gene has CDR1 WNHNN and CDR2 SYGVQD (reference sequence). CDR3 nucleotide sequence: TGCGCCAGCGCCGGGGCCCCCACTAGCGATGAGCAGTTCTTC. Translating gives CASAGAPTSDEQFF.

CDR3 sequence: CASRVLRGLNTEAFF. CDR3 coding DNA: TGTGCCAGCAGGGTATTAAGGGGTCTGAACACTGAAGCTTTCTTT. V and J are TRBV5-8 and TRBJ1-1; D is perhaps TRBD1 (5 bases). The CDR3 sequence is 15 residues long. The germline V gene encodes CDR1 SGHTS and CDR2 YDEGEE. V gave up 5 bases and J gave up 0 bases, with 14 bases separating them.

The J gene is TRBJ2-2, the V gene TRBV19; D is uncertain. CDR1 and CDR2 from the germline V gene are LNHDA and SQIVND (reference sequence). Trimming stripped 5 bases from V and 4 bases from J, with 14 bases between. CDR3 length: 15 amino acids. CDR3 sequence: CASSPTEVSTGELFF. CDR3 nucleotides: TGTGCCAGTAGTCCTACAGAGGTTAGCACCGGGGAGCTGTTTTTT.

This clonotype was detected many times. The chain combines TRBV7-2 with TRBJ2-7, with 8 positions matching TRBD2. The V gene end was trimmed by 0 bases and the J gene end by 2 bases; junction bases not matched to a gene: 3. The CDR3 sequence is 15 residues long. Looked up from germline, CDR1 is SGHTA and CDR2 is FQGNSA. CDR3 loop: CASSLANGGAYEQYF. DNA for the CDR3: TGTGCCAGCAGCTTAGCGAACGGGGGGGCCTACGAGCAGTACTTC.

This clonotype appeared many times. This chain uses TRBV12-3 or TRBV12-4 with TRBJ2-7; TRBD1 might be the D (5 bases). V was shortened by 6 bases and J by 9 bases, with 18 bases between the two germline ends. There are 13 residues in the CDR3. The CDR3 loop is CASRHRSTDRQYF. The DNA for the CDR3 is TGTGCCAGCAGACACCGCTCAACTGACAGGCAGTACTTC.

The rearrangement uses TRBV7-9 and TRBJ2-7, with 7 nucleotides matching TRBD1. The CDR3 extends over 14 amino acids. V dropped 5 bases and J dropped 2; count of bases not matched to a gene: 6. The germline gives CDR1 SEHNR, CDR2 FQNEAQ (reference sequence). CDR3 in amino acids: CASSDRVFPYEQYF. Here the CDR3 DNA reads TGTGCCAGCAGCGACAGGGTGTTCCCCTACGAGCAGTACTTC.

This clonotype occurred many times. The chain joins TRBV7-2 to TRBJ2-7; D unclear. The CDR3 extends over 14 amino acids. V dropped 2 bases and J dropped 3 bases, with 11 bases sitting between them. Germline V gene sequence: CDR1 SGHTA, CDR2 FQGNSA. The CDR3, as DNA: TGTGCCAGCAGCTTACCAGGATCGGGCTACGAGCAGTACGTC. Amino acids: CASSLPGSGYEQYV.

The V gene is TRBV18, the J gene TRBJ2-5; 12 bases are a match to TRBD2. Trimming took 3 bases from V and 3 from J; bases not matched to a gene: 17. The germline gives CDR1 KGHSH, CDR2 LQKENI. The CDR3 spans 20 residues. This CDR3 is CASSPQLAGGPAESEETQYF. CDR3 nucleotide sequence: TGTGCCAGCTCACCGCAACTAGCGGGGGGCCCGGCTGAATCCGAAGAGACCCAGTACTTC.

This clonotype came up a few times. The rearrangement uses TRBV12-3 or TRBV12-4 and TRBJ1-4; D gene ambiguous. The CDR3 consists of 14 residues. Trimming took 4 bases from V and 8 from J, leaving 14 bases between them. CDR3 protein: CASSSDGFREKLFF. The CDR3 coding sequence is TGTGCCAGCAGTTCGGACGGCTTTAGAGAAAAACTGTTTTTT.

This clonotype was observed a few times. A much larger clone lies one base from this, so it may be a read error. The chain carries TRBV6-1 and TRBJ2-7; D uncertain. From germline, CDR1 is MNHNS and CDR2 SASEGT. V dropped 2 bases and J dropped 6 bases, with 2 bases sitting between them. CDR3 length: 10 amino acids. The CDR3: CASSEFEQYF. CDR3 in DNA: TGTGCCAGCAGTGAATTCGAGCAGTACTTC.

The chain recombines TRBV10-3 with TRBJ1-5, with a weak D call TRBD1 (5 bases). Germline values: CDR1 ENHRY, CDR2 SYGVKD. This CDR3 region has 19 residues. Trimming took 4 bases from V and 3 from J, leaving 25 bases between them. The CDR3 DNA is TGTGCCATCAGTGGCGCCCTTCCAGGGTTAGAGCTGCCCAATCAGCCCCAGCATTTT. Its translation is CAISGALPGLELPNQPQHF.

On this clonotype itself: The CDR3 carries no conserved terminal phenylalanine or tryptophan, so it likely arises from a read error. No DNA is shown, since the ends of the CDR3 on it are uncertain; the CDR3 is the one TCRdb lists. V and J are TRBV19 and TRBJ1-1; the D segment call TRBD1 is taken from the table without a DNA check. CDR1 is LNHDA, CDR2 SQIVND, per germline (reference sequence). The CDR3 region is 12 residues in length, termini included. CDR3 sequence reads: CASSNTGQPSWT.